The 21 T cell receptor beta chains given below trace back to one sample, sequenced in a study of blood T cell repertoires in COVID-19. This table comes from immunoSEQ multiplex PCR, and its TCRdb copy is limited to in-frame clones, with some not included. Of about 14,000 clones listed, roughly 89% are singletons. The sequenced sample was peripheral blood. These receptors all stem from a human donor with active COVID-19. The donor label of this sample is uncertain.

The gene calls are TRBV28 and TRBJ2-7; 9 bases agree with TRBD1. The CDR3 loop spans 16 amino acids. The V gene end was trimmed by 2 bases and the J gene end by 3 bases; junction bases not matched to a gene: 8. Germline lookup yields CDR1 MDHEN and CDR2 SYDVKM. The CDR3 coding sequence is TGTGCCAGCAGTTTAAACATGGGACAGGGTTTCTACGAGCAGTACTTC. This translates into CASSLNMGQGFYEQYF. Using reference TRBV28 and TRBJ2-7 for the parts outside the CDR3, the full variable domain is DVKVTQSSRYLVKRTGEKVFLECVQDMDHENMFWYRQDPGLGLRLIYFSYDVKMKEKGDIPEGYSVSREKKERFSLILESASTNQTSMYLCASSLNMGQGFYEQYFGPGTRLTVT.

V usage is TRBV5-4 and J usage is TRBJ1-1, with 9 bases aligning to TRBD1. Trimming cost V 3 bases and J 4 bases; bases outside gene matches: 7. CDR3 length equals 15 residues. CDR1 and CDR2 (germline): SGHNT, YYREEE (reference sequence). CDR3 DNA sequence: TGTGCCAGCAGCTCGCGGGACAGGGAGGGCACTGAAGCTTTCTTT. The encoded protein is CASSSRDREGTEAFF. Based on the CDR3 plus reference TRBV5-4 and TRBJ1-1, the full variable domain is ETGVTQSPTHLIKTRGQQVTLRCSSQSGHNTVSWYQQALGQGPQFIFQYYREEENGRGNFPPRFSGLQFPNYSSELNVNALELDDSALYLCASSSRDREGTEAFFGQGTRLTVV.

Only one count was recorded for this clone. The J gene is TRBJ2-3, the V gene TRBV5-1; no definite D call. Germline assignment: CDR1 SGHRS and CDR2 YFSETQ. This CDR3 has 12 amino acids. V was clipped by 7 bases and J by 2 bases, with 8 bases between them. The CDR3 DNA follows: TGCGCCAGCGCAGACTCCACAGATACGCAGTATTTT. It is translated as CASADSTDTQYF.

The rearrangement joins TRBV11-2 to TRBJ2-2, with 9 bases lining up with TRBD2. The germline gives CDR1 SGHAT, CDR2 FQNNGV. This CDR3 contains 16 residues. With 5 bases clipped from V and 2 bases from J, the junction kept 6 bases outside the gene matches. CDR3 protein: CASSPAAGGNTGELFF. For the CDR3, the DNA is TGTGCCAGCAGCCCTGCAGCGGGAGGTAACACCGGGGAGCTGTTTTTT.

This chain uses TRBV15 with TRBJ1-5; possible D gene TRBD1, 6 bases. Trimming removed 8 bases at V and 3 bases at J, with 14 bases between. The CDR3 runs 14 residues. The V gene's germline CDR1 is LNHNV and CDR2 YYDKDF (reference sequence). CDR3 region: CATALQGNNQPQHF. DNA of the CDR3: TGTGCCACCGCGTTACAGGGCAACAATCAGCCCCAGCATTTT.

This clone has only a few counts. As DNA, the CDR3 is TGTGCCAGCAGCCCCTGGACAGGGGGCGGGGATGAGCAGTTCTTC. It codes for CASSPWTGGGDEQFF. The rearrangement links TRBV13 to TRBJ2-1; 11 bases are a match to TRBD1. Trimming removed 5 bases from V and 8 bases from J; junction bases left unmatched: 8. Germline loops: CDR1 PRHDT, CDR2 FYEKMQ (reference sequence). The CDR3 is 15 residues long.

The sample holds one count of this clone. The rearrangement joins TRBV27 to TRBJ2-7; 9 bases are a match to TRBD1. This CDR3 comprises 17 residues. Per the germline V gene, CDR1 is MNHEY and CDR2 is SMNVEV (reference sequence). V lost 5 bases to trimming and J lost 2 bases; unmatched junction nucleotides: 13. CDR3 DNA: TGTGCCAGCAGTAGGGACAGGGTAGCGGCTACCCCCTACGAGCAGTACTTC. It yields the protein CASSRDRVAATPYEQYF.

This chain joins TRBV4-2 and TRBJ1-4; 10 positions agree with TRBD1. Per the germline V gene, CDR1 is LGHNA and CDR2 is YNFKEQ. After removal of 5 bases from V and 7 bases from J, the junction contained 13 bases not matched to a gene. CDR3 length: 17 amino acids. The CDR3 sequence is CASSDRQGALGTEKLFF. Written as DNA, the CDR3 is TGTGCCAGCAGCGACCGACAGGGGGCGCTTGGTACTGAAAAACTGTTTTTT.

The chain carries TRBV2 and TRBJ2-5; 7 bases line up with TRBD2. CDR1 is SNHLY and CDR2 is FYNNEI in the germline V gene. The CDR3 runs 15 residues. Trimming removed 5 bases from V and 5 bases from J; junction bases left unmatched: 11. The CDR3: CASSPAGRGMETQYF. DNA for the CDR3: TGTGCCAGCAGTCCGGCGGGGCGGGGGATGGAGACCCAGTACTTC. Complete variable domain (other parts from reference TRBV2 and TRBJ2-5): EPEVTQTPSHQVTQMGQEVILRCVPISNHLYFYWYRQILGQKVEFLVSFYNNEISEKSEIFDDQFSVERPDGSNFTLKIRSTKLEDSAMYFCASSPAGRGMETQYFGPGTRLLVL.

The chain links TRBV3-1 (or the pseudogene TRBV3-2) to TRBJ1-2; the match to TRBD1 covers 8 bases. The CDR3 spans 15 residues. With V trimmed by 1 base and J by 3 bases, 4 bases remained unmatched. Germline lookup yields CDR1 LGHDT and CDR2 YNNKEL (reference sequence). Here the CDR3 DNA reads TGTGCCAGCAGCCAAGTTTCAGGGGGCTACTATGGCTACACCTTC. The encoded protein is CASSQVSGGYYGYTF.

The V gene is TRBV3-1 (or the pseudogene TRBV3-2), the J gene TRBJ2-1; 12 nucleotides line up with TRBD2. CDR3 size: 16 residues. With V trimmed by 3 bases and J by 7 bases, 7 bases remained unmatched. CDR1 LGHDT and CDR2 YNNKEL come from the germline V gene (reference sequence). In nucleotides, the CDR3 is TGTGCCAGCAGCCACGGACTAGCGGGGCTGTTTAATGAGCAGTTCTTC. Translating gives CASSHGLAGLFNEQFF.

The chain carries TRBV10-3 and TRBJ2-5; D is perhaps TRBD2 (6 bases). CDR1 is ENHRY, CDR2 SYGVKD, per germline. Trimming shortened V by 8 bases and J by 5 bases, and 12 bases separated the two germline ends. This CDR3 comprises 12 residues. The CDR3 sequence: CAISSSVETQYF. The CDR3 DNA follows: TGTGCCATCTCGTCTAGCGTTGAGACCCAGTACTTC.

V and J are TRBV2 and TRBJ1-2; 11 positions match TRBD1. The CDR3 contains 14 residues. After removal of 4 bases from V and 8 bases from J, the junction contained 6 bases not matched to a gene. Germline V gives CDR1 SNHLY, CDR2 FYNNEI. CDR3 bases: TGTGCCAGCAGTGTTGAGGGACAGGGGGAAGGCTACACCTTC. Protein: CASSVEGQGEGYTF.

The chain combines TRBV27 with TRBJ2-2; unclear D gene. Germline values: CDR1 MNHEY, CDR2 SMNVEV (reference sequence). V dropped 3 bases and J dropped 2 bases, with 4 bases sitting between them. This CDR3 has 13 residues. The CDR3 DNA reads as TGTGCCAGCAGTTTCCCTAACACCGGGGAGCTGTTTTTT. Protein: CASSFPNTGELFF.

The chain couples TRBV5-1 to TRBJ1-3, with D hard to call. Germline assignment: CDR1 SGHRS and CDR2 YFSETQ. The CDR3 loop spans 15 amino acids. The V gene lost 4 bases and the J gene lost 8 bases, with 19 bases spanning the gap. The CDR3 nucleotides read TGCGCCAGCAGCGCCCGACATGTCGGCTCGGACACCATATATTTT. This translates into CASSARHVGSDTIYF.

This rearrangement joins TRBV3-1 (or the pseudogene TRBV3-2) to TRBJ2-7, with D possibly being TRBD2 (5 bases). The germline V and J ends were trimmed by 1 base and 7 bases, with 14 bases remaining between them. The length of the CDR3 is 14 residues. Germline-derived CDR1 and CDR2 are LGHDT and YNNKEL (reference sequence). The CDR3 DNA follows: TGTGCCAGCAGCCAAGGACTAAACCTGGGGGAGCAGTACTTC. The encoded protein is CASSQGLNLGEQYF.

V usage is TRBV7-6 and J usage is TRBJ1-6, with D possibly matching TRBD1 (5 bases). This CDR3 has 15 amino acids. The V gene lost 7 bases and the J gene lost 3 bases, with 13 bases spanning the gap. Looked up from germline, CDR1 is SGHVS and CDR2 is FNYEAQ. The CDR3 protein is CASTQSGVYNSPLHF. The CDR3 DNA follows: TGTGCCAGCACCCAATCGGGGGTCTATAATTCACCCCTCCACTTT.

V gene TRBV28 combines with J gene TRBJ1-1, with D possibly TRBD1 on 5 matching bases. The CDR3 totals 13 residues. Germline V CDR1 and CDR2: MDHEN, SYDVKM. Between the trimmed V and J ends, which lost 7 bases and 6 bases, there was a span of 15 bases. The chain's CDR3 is CASTLGAIPEAFF. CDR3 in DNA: TGTGCCAGCACCCTAGGGGCGATACCTGAAGCTTTCTTT.

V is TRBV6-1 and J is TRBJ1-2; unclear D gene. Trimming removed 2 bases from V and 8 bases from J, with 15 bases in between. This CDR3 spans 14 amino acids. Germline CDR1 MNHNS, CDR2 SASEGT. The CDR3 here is CASSESRGRIGYTF. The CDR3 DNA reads TGTGCCAGCAGTGAATCGAGAGGGCGTATCGGCTACACCTTC.

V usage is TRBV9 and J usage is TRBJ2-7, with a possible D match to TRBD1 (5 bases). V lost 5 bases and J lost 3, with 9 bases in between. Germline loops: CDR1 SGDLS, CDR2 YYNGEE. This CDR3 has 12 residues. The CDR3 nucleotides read TGTGCCAGCAGTACAGGAAACTACGAGCAGTACTTC. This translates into CASSTGNYEQYF.

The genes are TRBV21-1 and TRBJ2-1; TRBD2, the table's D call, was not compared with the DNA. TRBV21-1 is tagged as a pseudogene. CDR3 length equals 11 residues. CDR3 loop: CASSKVLEQFF. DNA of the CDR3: TGTGCCAGCAGCAAAGTCTTGGAGCAGTTCTTC.